This is a list of T cell receptor beta chains from one sample in a study of blood T cell repertoires in COVID-19. TCRdb keeps only in-frame clones here, not all; method: immunoSEQ multiplex PCR. The table has tens of thousands of clones, more than 60% seen once; the top ten hold approximately 29%. The sample taken for sequencing was peripheral blood. The receptors here all came from a woman older than 75 with active or convalescent COVID-19. Each CDR3 is given with its conserved first and last residue. A D gene is named only where the DNA matches it firmly. Clone size is given for some rows only: seen once, a few or many times, or a class if the clone is expanded.

V gene: TRBV18
clone size: .
J gene: TRBJ1-4
D gene: .
CDR3 protein: CASSPQAGAATNEKLFF
CDR3 DNA: TGTGCCAGCTCACCACAGGCAGGGGCAGCAACTAATGAAAAACTGTTTTTT

V gene: TRBV7-2
clone size: .
J gene: TRBJ1-6
D gene: .
CDR3 protein: CASSLLIRRYNSPLHF
CDR3 DNA: TGTGCCAGCAGCTTATTGATCCGGCGGTATAATTCACCCCTCCACTTT

V gene: TRBV4-3
clone size: once
J gene: TRBJ1-4
D gene: TRBD1
CDR3 protein: CASSQDYGTGANEKLFF
CDR3 DNA: TGCGCCAGCAGCCAAGATTATGGGACAGGGGCTAATGAAAAACTGTTTTTT

V gene: TRBV30
clone size: .
J gene: TRBJ2-3
D gene: TRBD1
CDR3 protein: CAWSRGHTDTQYF
CDR3 DNA: TGTGCCTGGAGTAGGGGGCATACAGATACGCAGTATTTT

V gene: TRBV14
clone size: .
J gene: TRBJ1-1
D gene: TRBD1
CDR3 protein: CASSQGTENTEAFF
CDR3 DNA: TGTGCCAGCAGCCAGGGGACAGAGAACACTGAAGCTTTCTTT

V gene: TRBV21-1
clone size: .
J gene: TRBJ2-7
D gene: .
CDR3 protein: CASSKSRPVWQAYEQYF
CDR3 DNA: TGTGCCAGCAGCAAAAGTAGGCCGGTTTGGCAGGCCTACGAGCAGTACTTC

V gene: TRBV5-1
clone size: .
J gene: TRBJ1-1
D gene: .
CDR3 protein: CASKREANTEAFF
CDR3 DNA: TGCGCCAGCAAAAGAGAGGCGAACACTGAAGCTTTCTTT

V gene: TRBV7-8
clone size: .
J gene: TRBJ2-2
D gene: .
CDR3 protein: CASSLARTGSGELFF
CDR3 DNA: TGTGCCAGCAGCTTAGCTCGGACTGGGAGCGGGGAGCTGTTTTTT

V gene: TRBV29-1
clone size: .
J gene: TRBJ1-1
D gene: TRBD1
CDR3 protein: CSLRTGGSTEAFF
CDR3 DNA: TGCAGCTTACGGACAGGGGGGAGCACTGAAGCTTTCTTT

V gene: TRBV7-9
clone size: .
J gene: TRBJ2-3
D gene: .
CDR3 protein: CASRRDISTDTQYF
CDR3 DNA: TGTGCCAGCAGAAGGGACATCTCCACAGATACGCAGTATTTT